The 15 T cell receptor beta chains presented below share a single source sample, sequenced in a study of T-cell reconstitution after alpha-beta-depleted transplantation in children. Preparation of the TCRbeta library was carried out with unique molecular identifiers. Using its own MiXCR run on the PCR reads, TCRdb lists one record per CDR3 protein. In the table there are 640,000 or so distinct CDR3 sequences, roughly 15% of which are singletons. The source material was PBMCs from the stem cell graft donor, sampled from the stem cell graft. The receptors here all came from a human donor who donated a stem cell graft to a child with acute myeloid leukemia.

The table lists this clonotype with many counts. The gene calls are TRBV5-1 and TRBJ2-3; D may be TRBD1 (6 bases). Germline V lookup: CDR1 SGHRS, CDR2 YFSETQ. V dropped 0 bases and J dropped 5 bases, with 7 bases sitting between them. This CDR3 region has 13 residues. The CDR3 region is CASSLDRVDTQYF. CDR3 bases: TGCGCCAGCAGCTTGGACAGGGTAGATACGCAGTATTTT.

This clonotype was seen repeatedly, ten times or more. The rearrangement joins TRBV20-1 to TRBJ2-5, with D tentatively TRBD1 or TRBD2 (5 bases each). The germline V and J ends were trimmed by 0 bases and 5 bases, with 19 bases remaining between them. The CDR3 length is 16 residues. The germline V gene has CDR1 DFQATT and CDR2 SNEGSKA (reference sequence). This CDR3 is CSARDSGGTSLETQYF. For the CDR3, the DNA is TGCAGTGCTAGAGATAGTGGGGGAACTTCATTGGAGACCCAGTACTTC.

This clonotype was counted only a few times. The rearrangement uses TRBV20-1 and TRBJ1-6; perhaps TRBD1 as D (5 bases). The V and J ends lost 5 bases and 5 bases respectively, with 19 bases between them. This CDR3 contains 16 residues. Germline lookup yields CDR1 DFQATT and CDR2 SNEGSKA (reference sequence). Here the CDR3 reads CSALGGVASDNSPLHF. DNA for the CDR3: TGCAGTGCTCTCGGGGGTGTGGCGTCCGATAATTCACCCCTCCACTTT.

This clonotype came up many times. The chain joins TRBV5-5 to TRBJ2-5, with unresolved D. Germline-derived CDR1 and CDR2 are SGHKS and YYEKEE (reference sequence). CDR3 length equals 13 residues. V lost 6 bases and J lost 5, with 14 bases in between. CDR3 DNA sequence: TGTGCCAGCAATATACGGGCAGTCGAGACCCAGTACTTC. As protein: CASNIRAVETQYF.

This clonotype was seen a handful of times. The rearrangement links TRBV24-1 to TRBJ2-3; the D is unclear. In germline, CDR1 is KGHDR, CDR2 SFDVKD. Trimming removed 0 bases from V and 7 bases from J, with 7 bases in between. The CDR3 runs 13 residues. As DNA, the CDR3 is TGTGCCACCAGTGATTTGGGGATGTATACGCAGTATTTT. This sequence encodes CATSDLGMYTQYF.

There are many counts of this clonotype. The chain couples TRBV20-1 to TRBJ2-3; 8 bases fit TRBD2. Germline V gene data show CDR1 as DFQATT and CDR2 as SNEGSKA (reference sequence). The length of the CDR3 is 17 residues. Trimming took 1 base from V and 3 from J; bases not matched to a gene: 12. CDR3 DNA sequence: TGCAGTGCTAGAGTACGGCCCCCAGCGGGGGAGACAGATACGCAGTATTTT. Protein: CSARVRPPAGETDTQYF.

This clonotype appeared many times. V is TRBV12-3 or TRBV12-4 and J is TRBJ2-7; no reliable D call. This CDR3 has 11 amino acids. V lost 6 bases to trimming and J lost 5 bases, with 8 bases between them. CDR3 DNA: TGTGCCAGCAGCCGTCTTAACGAGCAGTACTTC. Translating gives CASSRLNEQYF.

The chain employs TRBV7-9 and TRBJ2-5; TRBD1 is a possible D gene (6 bases). The CDR3 has 14 residues. Germline CDR1 reads SEHNR; CDR2 reads FQNEAQ (reference sequence). The V and J ends lost 4 bases and 7 bases respectively, with 16 bases between them. This chain's CDR3 is CASSSRDTGGTQYF. DNA of the CDR3: TGTGCCAGCAGCTCCAGGGACACCGGTGGGACCCAGTACTTC.

The chain is built from TRBV24-1 and TRBJ2-2; tentative D call: TRBD2 (6 bases). CDR3 size: 15 residues. CDR1 and CDR2 (germline): KGHDR, SFDVKD. Trimming removed 9 bases at V and 4 bases at J, with 17 bases between. CDR3 amino acids: CATRRGGSGTGELFF. The CDR3 nucleotides are TGTGCCACCCGGCGGGGAGGTTCTGGCACCGGGGAGCTGTTTTTT.

This chain joins TRBV27 and TRBJ2-4; D gene uncertain. The CDR3 has 14 residues. V gave up 2 bases and J gave up 7 bases, with 12 bases separating them. Germline values: CDR1 MNHEY, CDR2 SMNVEV (reference sequence). CDR3 DNA: TGTGCCAGCAGTTTAAGGATCGAAGGGAACATTCAGTACTTC. Its protein product is CASSLRIEGNIQYF.

This clonotype was observed a handful of times. At one end, the junction sequence differs from germline, possibly due to a read error. J is TRBJ2-1 and V is TRBV3-1; D is perhaps TRBD1 or TRBD2 (5 bases each). The CDR3 runs 13 residues. The germline gives CDR1 LGHDT, CDR2 YNNKEL (reference sequence). CDR3 coding DNA: TGTGCCAGCAGACCCCGGGACCTTAATGGGCAGTTCTTC. It yields the protein CASRPRDLNGQFF.

This clonotype was seen at least ten times. Here the CDR3 reads CSATLPGRWHTDTQYF. The CDR3 nucleotides read TGCAGTGCTACCCTTCCTGGGCGGTGGCACACAGATACGCAGTATTTT. The chain links TRBV20-1 to TRBJ2-3; D call uncertain. Per germline, CDR1 DFQATT and CDR2 SNEGSKA (reference sequence). This CDR3 comprises 16 residues. V dropped 4 bases and J dropped 2 bases, with 19 bases sitting between them.

Ten or more counts support this clonotype. V gene TRBV20-1 combines with J gene TRBJ2-3; no firm D call. The CDR3 has 12 residues. Germline V gene sequence: CDR1 DFQATT, CDR2 SNEGSKA (reference sequence). V lost 6 bases, J lost 2 bases, and 9 bases lay in between. The CDR3 loop is CSAQRSTDTQYF. DNA of the CDR3: TGCAGTGCCCAGCGATCCACAGATACGCAGTATTTT.

The chain links TRBV27 to TRBJ2-7; 10 bases match TRBD2. Trimming at V came to 4 bases and at J to 6 bases, leaving 12 bases not matched to a gene. The CDR3 has 16 amino acids. In germline, CDR1 is MNHEY, CDR2 SMNVEV (reference sequence). The CDR3 protein is CASSSVGLAIDGEQYV. The CDR3 DNA follows: TGTGCCAGCAGTTCAGTGGGACTAGCGATCGACGGCGAGCAGTACGTC.

This clonotype was counted at least ten times. The chain couples TRBV29-1 to TRBJ2-5, with D possibly being TRBD2 (6 bases). This CDR3 is built from 14 residues. With 4 bases removed from V and 4 bases from J, the gap between germline ends came to 16 bases. The V gene's germline CDR1 is SQVTM and CDR2 ANQGSEA. CDR3 sequence reads: CSVVRMPSVETQYF. CDR3 nucleotides: TGCAGCGTTGTGAGGATGCCTAGCGTAGAGACCCAGTACTTC.